This T cell receptor beta chain was recovered during a study of T cells after yellow fever vaccination. They built TCR cDNA with 5'RACE template switching, a step that put in a universal primer site and UMIs. TCRdb ran MiXCR on the 5' RACE reads and lists one entry per CDR3 protein. The sample lists about 350,000 distinct CDR3 sequences; approximately 10% were seen once. This clonotype was counted a few times. Germline CDR1 reads SGHRS; CDR2 reads YFSETQ. Trimming shortened V by 0 bases and J by 4 bases, and 8 bases separated the two germline ends. CDR3 length: 14 amino acids. The gene calls are TRBV5-1 and TRBJ2-1; D unclear. Sequencing used PBMCs, obtained on the day of the first yellow fever vaccination. The sequence was collected from a man aged 18 to 30 who received the YFV17D yellow fever vaccine. The CDR3 spells CASSLGSPYNEQFF. Here the CDR3 DNA reads TGCGCCAGCAGCTTGGGTAGTCCTTACAATGAGCAGTTCTTC.